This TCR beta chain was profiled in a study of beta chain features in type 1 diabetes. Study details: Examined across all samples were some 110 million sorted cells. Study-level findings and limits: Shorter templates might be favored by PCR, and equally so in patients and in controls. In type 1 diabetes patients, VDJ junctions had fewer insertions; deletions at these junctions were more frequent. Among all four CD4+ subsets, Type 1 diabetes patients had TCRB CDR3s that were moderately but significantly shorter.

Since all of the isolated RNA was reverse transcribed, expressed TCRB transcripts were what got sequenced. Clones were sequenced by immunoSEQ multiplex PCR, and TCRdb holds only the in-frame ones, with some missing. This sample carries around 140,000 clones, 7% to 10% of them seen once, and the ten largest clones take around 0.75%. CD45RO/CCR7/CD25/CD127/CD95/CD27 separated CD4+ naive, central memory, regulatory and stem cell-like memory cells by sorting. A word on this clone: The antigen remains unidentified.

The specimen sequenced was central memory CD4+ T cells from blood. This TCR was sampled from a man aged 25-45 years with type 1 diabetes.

The CDR3 spells CASRRTGANYGYTF. CDR3 DNA sequence: TGTGCCAGCAGGAGGACAGGAGCTAACTATGGCTACACCTTC. J is TRBJ1-2 and V is TRBV6-5, with 7 nucleotides matching TRBD1. The CDR3 has 14 amino acids. From germline, CDR1 is MNHEY and CDR2 SVGAGI. The junction had 4 bases not matched to a gene; V was cut back by 6 bases and J by 0 bases.